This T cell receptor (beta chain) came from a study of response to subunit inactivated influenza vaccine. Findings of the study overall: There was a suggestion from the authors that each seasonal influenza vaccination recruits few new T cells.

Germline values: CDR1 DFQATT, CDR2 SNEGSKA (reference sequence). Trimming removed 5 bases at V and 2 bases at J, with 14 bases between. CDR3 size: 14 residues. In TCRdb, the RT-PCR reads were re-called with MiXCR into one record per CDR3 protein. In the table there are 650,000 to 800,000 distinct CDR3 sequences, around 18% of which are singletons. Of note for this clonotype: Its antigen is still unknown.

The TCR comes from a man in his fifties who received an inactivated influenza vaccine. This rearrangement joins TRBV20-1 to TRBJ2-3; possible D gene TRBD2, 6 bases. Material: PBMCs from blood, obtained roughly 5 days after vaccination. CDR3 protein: CSALFAGNTDTQYF. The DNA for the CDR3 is TGCAGTGCTCTTTTCGCGGGGAACACAGATACGCAGTATTTT.